This TCR beta chain was retrieved from a study of neurological immune-mediated disorders. This clonotype was observed at least ten times. With 6 bases removed from V and 5 bases from J, the gap between germline ends came to 10 bases. CDR3 size: 12 residues. A single record per CDR3 protein comes from TCRdb applying MiXCR to the 5' RACE reads. This sample yields under 75,000 distinct CDR3 sequences, of which around 3% are seen a single time; roughly 5.2% belongs to the top ten. The genes are TRBV12-3 or TRBV12-4 and TRBJ2-5; a weak D match, TRBD1 (6 bases). Material for sequencing was PBMCs. The TCR originated in a woman aged 50 to 60 with multiple sclerosis. Written as DNA, the CDR3 is TGTGCCAGCAGCCCCCAGGGGGAGACCCAGTACTTC. Its protein product is CASSPQGETQYF.